The 6 T cell receptor beta chains below all came from one sample that was sequenced in a study of cytomegalovirus exposure and HLA in healthy donors. It was with 60 Vbeta and 13 Jbeta primers that the PCR ran. The method was immunoSEQ multiplex PCR; TCRdb's version includes in-frame clones alone and lacks a portion of them. This sample's table has 220,000 or so clones. Sequencing was done on a sample of PBMCs. Every receptor here comes from a girl between 2 and 10 years old in good health and CMV-seropositive.

The rearrangement links TRBV19 to TRBJ1-2; D is undetermined. CDR1 and CDR2 from the germline V gene are LNHDA and SQIVND (reference sequence). Trimming removed 8 bases at V and 5 bases at J, with 9 bases between. The CDR3 has 11 residues. CDR3 protein: CASLASYGYTF. CDR3 DNA: TGTGCCAGTCTAGCTTCTTATGGCTACACCTTC. The full variable domain, in which reference TRBV19 and TRBJ1-2 provide the parts outside the CDR3, is DGGITQSPKYLFRKEGQNVTLSCEQNLNHDAMYWYRQDPGQGLRLIYYSQIVNDFQKGDIAEGYSVSREKKESFPLTVTSAQKNPTAFYLCASLASYGYTFGSGTRLTVV.

The chain carries TRBV7-6 and TRBJ2-3; D ambiguous. CDR3 length: 11 amino acids. V shed 6 bases and J shed 2 bases, with 3 bases lying between them. The germline V gene has CDR1 SGHVS and CDR2 FNYEAQ. The DNA for the CDR3 is TGTGCCAGCAGTAACACAGATACGCAGTATTTT. Its translation: CASSNTDTQYF.

The chain is built from TRBV27 and TRBJ1-1, with unresolved D. V shed 3 bases and J shed 7 bases, with 9 bases lying between them. CDR3 length: 12 amino acids. Germline V CDR1 and CDR2: MNHEY, SMNVEV (reference sequence). The CDR3 sequence: CASSFGGSEAFF. In DNA, the CDR3 is TGTGCCAGCAGTTTCGGCGGGAGTGAAGCTTTCTTT.

The V call is TRBV7-3, the J call TRBJ1-5; D uncertain. The CDR3 loop spans 17 amino acids. Germline CDR1 and CDR2: SGHTA and FQGTGA. With 5 bases removed from V and 3 bases from J, the gap between germline ends came to 20 bases. In DNA form, the CDR3 reads TGTGCCAGCAGCAGCCGGTCGCCCTGTTGTGACAATCAGCCCCAGCATTTT. Protein: CASSSRSPCCDNQPQHF.

The V and J genes are TRBV19 and TRBJ2-2, with D possibly matching TRBD1 (7 bases). The CDR3 runs to 14 residues. From germline, CDR1 is LNHDA and CDR2 SQIVND (reference sequence). V was trimmed by 5 bases and J by 6 bases, leaving 13 bases between them. CDR3 residues: CASSATGEAGELFF. The DNA for the CDR3 is TGTGCCAGTAGTGCAACAGGGGAGGCCGGGGAGCTGTTTTTT.

The chain recombines TRBV5-1 with TRBJ2-6, with D hard to call. Germline V gene lookup returns CDR1 SGHRS and CDR2 YFSETQ. The CDR3 totals 15 residues. Trimming removed 0 bases from V and 0 bases from J, with 4 bases in between. The CDR3 DNA reads TGCGCCAGCAGCTTGGACAACTCTGGGGCCAACGTCCTGACTTTC. It yields the protein CASSLDNSGANVLTF.